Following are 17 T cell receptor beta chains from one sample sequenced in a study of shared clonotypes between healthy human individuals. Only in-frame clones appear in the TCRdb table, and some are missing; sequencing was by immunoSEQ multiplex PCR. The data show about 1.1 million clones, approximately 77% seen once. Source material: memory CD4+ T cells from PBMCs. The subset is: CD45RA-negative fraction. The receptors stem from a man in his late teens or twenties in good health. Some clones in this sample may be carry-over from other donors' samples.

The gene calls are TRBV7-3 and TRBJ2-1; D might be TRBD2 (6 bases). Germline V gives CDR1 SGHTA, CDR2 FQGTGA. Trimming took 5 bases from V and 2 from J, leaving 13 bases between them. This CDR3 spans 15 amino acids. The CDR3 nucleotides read TGTGCCAGCAGCACTCTGGCGGGACCCTACAATGAGCAGTTCTTC. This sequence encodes CASSTLAGPYNEQFF.

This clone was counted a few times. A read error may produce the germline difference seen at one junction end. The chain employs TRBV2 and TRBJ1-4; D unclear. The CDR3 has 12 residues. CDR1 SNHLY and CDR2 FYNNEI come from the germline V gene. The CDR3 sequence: CASPFVSPTKKF. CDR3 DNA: TGTGCCAGCCCCTTCGTAAGTCCAACCAAGAAATTT.

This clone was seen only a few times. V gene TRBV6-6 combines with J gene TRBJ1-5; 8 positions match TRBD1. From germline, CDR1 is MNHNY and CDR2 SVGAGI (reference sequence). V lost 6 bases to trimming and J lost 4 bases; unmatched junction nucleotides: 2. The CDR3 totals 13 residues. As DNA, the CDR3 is TGTGCCAGCAGGGACAGGGAAAATCAGCCCCAGCATTTT. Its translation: CASRDRENQPQHF.

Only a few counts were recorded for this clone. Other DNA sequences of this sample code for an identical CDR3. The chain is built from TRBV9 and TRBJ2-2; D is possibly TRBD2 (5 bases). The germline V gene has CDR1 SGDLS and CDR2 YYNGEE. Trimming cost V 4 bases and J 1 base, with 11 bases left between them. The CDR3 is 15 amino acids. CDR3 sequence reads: CASSPPRGNTGELFF. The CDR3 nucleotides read TGTGCCAGCAGCCCCCCCCGGGGGAACACCGGGGAGCTGTTTTTT. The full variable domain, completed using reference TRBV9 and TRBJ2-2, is DSGVTQTPKHLITATGQRVTLRCSPRSGDLSVYWYQQSLDQGLQFLIQYYNGEERAKGNILERFSAQQFPDLHSELNLSSLELGDSALYFCASSPPRGNTGELFFGEGSRLTVL.

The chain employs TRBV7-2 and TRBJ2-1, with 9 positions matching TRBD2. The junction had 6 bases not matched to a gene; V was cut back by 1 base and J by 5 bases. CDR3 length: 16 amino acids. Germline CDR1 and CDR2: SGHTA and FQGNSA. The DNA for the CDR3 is TGTGCCAGCAGCTTAGTAGGGACTAGCAGTCACAATGAGCAGTTCTTC. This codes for CASSLVGTSSHNEQFF.

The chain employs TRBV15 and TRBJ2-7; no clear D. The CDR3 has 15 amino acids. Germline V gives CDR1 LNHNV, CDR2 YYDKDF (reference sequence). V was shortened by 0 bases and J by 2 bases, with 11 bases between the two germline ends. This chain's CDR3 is CATSRDPPFAYEQYF. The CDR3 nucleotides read TGTGCCACCAGCAGAGACCCACCGTTTGCCTACGAGCAGTACTTC.

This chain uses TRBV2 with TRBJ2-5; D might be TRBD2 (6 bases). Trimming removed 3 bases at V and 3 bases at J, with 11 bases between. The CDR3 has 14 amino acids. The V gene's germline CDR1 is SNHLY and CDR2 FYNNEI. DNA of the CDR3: TGTGCCAGCAGTGAGGGTTGGGGGGAAGAGACCCAGTACTTC. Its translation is CASSEGWGEETQYF.

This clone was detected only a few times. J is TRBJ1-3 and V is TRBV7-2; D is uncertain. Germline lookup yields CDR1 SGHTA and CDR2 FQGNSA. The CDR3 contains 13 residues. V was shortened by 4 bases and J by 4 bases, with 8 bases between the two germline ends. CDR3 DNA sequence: TGTGCCAGCAGCTCCCGTGACGGAAACACCATATATTTT. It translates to CASSSRDGNTIYF.

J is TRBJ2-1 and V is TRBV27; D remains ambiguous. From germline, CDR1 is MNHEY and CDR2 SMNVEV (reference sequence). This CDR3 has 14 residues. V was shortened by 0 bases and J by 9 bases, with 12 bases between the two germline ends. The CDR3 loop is CASSLSPIWGEQFF. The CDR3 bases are TGTGCCAGCAGTTTATCTCCAATCTGGGGTGAGCAGTTCTTC.

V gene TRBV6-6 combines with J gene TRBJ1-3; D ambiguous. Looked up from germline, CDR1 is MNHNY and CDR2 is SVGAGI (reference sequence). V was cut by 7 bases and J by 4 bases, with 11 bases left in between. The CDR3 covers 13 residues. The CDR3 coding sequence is TGTGCCAGCAAGCGTCAGCCCGGAAACACCATATATTTT. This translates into CASKRQPGNTIYF.

In nucleotides, the CDR3 is TGTGCCAGCAGCTCCCCCGGGACAGGTGCGGTTGAGCAGTACTTC. It translates to CASSSPGTGAVEQYF. This rearrangement joins TRBV7-2 to TRBJ2-7, with 8 positions matching TRBD1. Germline-derived CDR1 and CDR2 are SGHTA and FQGNSA. V dropped 4 bases and J dropped 7; count of bases not matched to a gene: 12. CDR3 length equals 15 residues.

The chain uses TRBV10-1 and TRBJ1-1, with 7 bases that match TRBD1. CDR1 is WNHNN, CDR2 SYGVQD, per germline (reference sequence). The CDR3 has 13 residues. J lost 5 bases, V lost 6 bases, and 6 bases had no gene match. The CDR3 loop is CASSVGGGTEAFF. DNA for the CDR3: TGCGCCAGCAGCGTAGGGGGCGGGACTGAAGCTTTCTTT.

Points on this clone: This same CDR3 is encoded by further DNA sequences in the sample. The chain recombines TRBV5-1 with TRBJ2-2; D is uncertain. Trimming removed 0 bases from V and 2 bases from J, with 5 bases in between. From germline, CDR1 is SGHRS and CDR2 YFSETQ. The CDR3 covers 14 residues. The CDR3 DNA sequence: TGCGCCAGCAGCTTGGAAGGCAACACCGGGGAGCTGTTTTTT. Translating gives CASSLEGNTGELFF.

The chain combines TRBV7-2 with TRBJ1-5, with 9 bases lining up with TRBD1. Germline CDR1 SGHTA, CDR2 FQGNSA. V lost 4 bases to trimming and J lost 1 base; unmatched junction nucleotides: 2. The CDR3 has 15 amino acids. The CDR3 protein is CASSSTGGSNQPQHF. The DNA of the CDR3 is TGTGCCAGCAGCTCGACAGGGGGAAGCAATCAGCCCCAGCATTTT.

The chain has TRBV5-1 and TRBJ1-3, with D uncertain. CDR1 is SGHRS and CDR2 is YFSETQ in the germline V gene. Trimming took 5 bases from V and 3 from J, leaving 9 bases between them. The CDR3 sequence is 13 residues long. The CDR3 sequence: CASSEVNGNTIYF. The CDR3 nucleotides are TGCGCCAGCAGTGAAGTTAATGGAAACACCATATATTTT.

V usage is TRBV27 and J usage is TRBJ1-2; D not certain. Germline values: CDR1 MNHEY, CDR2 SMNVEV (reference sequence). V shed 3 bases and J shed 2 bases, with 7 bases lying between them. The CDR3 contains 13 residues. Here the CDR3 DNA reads TGTGCCAGCAGTTTGAGACGGAACTATGGCTACACCTTC. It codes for CASSLRRNYGYTF.

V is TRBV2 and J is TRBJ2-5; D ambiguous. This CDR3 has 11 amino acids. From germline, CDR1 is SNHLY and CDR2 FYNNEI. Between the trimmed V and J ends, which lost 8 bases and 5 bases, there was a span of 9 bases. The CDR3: CASLLSETQYF. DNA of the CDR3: TGTGCCAGCTTACTCTCTGAGACCCAGTACTTC.